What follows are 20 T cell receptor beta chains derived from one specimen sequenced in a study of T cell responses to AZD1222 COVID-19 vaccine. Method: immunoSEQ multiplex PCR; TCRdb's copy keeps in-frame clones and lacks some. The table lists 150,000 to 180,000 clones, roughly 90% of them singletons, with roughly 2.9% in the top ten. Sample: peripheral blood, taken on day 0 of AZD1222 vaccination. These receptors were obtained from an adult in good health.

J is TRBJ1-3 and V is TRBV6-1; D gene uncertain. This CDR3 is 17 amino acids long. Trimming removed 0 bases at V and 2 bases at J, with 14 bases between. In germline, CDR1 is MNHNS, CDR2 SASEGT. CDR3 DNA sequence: TGTGCCAGCAGTGAAGCGCTTCATCCCTCGGCTGGAAACACCATATATTTT. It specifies CASSEALHPSAGNTIYF.

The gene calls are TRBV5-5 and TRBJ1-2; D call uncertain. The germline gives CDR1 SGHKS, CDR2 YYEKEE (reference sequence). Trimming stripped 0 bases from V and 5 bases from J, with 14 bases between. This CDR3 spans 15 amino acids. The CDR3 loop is CASSLGGSDLYGYTF. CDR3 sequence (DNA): TGTGCCAGCAGCTTGGGTGGGTCAGACTTATATGGCTACACCTTC.

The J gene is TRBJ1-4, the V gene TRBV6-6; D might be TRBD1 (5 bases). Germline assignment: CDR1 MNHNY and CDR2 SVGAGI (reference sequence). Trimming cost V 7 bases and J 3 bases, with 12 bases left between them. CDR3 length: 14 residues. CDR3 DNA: TGTGCCAGCATATCCGGGACGGCTAATGAAAAACTGTTTTTT. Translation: CASISGTANEKLFF.

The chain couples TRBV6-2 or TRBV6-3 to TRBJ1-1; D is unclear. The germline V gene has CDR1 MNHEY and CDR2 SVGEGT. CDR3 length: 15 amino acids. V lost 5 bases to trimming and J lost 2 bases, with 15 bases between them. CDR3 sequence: CASSPSASRNTEAFF. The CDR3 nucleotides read TGTGCCAGCAGTCCATCTGCCTCTCGTAACACTGAAGCTTTCTTT.

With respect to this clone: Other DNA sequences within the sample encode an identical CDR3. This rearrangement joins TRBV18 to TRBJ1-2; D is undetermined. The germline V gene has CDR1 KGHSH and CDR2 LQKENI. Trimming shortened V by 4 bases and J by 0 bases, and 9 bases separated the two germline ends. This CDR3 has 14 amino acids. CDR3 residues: CASSQQRSNYGYTF. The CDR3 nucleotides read TGTGCCAGCTCACAACAGCGATCTAACTATGGCTACACCTTC. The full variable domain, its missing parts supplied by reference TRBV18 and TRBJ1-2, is NAGVMQNPRHLVRRRGQEARLRCSPMKGHSHVYWYRQLPEEGLKFMVYLQKENIIDESGMPKERFSAEFPKEGPSILRIQQVVRGDSAAYFCASSQQRSNYGYTFGSGTRLTVV.

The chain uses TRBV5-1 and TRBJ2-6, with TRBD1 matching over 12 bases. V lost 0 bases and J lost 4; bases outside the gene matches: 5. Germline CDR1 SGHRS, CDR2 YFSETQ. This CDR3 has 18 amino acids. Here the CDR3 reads CASSLEGQGAQGANVLTF. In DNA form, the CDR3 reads TGCGCCAGCAGCTTGGAGGGACAGGGGGCGCAAGGGGCCAACGTCCTGACTTTC.

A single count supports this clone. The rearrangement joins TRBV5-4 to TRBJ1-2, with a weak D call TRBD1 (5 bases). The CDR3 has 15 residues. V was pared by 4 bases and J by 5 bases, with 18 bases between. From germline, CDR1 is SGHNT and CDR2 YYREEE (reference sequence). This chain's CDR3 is CASSPLSGLGYGYTF. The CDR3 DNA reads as TGTGCCAGCAGCCCCCTGTCGGGACTAGGATATGGCTACACCTTC.

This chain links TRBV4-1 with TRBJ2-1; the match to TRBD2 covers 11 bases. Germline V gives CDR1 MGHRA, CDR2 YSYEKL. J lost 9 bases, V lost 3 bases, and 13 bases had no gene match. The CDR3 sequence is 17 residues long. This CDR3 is CASSQHHSGGAEVEQFF. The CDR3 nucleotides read TGCGCCAGCAGCCAGCATCATAGCGGGGGGGCCGAAGTTGAGCAGTTCTTC.

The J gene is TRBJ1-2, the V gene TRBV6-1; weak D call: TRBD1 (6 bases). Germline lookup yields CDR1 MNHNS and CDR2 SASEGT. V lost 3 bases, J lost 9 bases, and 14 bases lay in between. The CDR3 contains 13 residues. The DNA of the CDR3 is TGTGCCAGCAGTGAGAGCAGGGGAACTAGCTACACCTTC. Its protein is CASSESRGTSYTF.

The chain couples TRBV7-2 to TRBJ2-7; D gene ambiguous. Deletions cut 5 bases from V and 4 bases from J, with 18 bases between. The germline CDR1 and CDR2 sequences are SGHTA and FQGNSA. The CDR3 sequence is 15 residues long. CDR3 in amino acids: CASSPDPAGWYEQYF. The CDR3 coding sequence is TGTGCCAGCAGCCCGGACCCCGCTGGCTGGTACGAGCAGTACTTC.

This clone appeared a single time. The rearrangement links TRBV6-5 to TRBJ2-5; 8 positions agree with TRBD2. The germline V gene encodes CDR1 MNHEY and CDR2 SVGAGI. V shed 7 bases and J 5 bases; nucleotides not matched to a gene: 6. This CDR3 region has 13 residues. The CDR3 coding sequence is TGTGCCAGCACGAATAGCGGGGTCGAGACCCAGTACTTC. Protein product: CASTNSGVETQYF.

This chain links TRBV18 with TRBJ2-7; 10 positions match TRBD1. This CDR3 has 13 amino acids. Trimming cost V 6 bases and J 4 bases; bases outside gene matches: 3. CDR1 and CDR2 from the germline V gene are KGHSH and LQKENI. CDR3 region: CASSRDRGYEQYF. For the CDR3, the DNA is TGTGCCAGCTCGCGGGACAGGGGTTACGAGCAGTACTTC.

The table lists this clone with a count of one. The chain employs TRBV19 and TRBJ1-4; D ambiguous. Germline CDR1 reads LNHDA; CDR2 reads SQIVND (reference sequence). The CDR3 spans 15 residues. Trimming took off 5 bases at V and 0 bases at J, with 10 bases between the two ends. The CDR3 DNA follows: TGTGCCAGTAGTTTCTTACCTGCAACTAATGAAAAACTGTTTTTT. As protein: CASSFLPATNEKLFF.

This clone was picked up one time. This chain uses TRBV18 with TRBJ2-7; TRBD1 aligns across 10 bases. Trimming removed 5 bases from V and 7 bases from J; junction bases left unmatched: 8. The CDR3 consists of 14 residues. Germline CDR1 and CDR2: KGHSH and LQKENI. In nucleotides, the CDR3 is TGTGCCAGCTCATCCCGACAGGGGGCCGAGGAGCAGTACTTC. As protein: CASSSRQGAEEQYF.

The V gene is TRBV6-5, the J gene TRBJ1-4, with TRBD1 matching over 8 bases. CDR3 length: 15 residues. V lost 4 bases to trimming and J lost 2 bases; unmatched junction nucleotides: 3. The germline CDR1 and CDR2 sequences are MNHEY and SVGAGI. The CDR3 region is CASSSRTGTNEKLFF. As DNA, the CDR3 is TGTGCCAGCAGTTCCAGGACAGGGACTAATGAAAAACTGTTTTTT.

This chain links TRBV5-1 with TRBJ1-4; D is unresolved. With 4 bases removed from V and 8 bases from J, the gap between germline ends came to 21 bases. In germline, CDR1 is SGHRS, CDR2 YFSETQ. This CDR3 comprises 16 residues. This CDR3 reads CASSVGNAGSGEKLFF. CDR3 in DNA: TGCGCCAGCAGCGTCGGTAACGCGGGCTCGGGAGAAAAACTGTTTTTT.

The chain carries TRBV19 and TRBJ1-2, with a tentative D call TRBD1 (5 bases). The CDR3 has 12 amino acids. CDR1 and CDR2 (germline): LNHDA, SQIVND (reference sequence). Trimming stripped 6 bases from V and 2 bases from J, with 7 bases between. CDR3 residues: CASSRTNYGYTF. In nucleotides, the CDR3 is TGTGCCAGTAGCAGGACAAACTATGGCTACACCTTC. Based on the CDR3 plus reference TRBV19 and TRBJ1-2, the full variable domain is DGGITQSPKYLFRKEGQNVTLSCEQNLNHDAMYWYRQDPGQGLRLIYYSQIVNDFQKGDIAEGYSVSREKKESFPLTVTSAQKNPTAFYLCASSRTNYGYTFGSGTRLTVV.

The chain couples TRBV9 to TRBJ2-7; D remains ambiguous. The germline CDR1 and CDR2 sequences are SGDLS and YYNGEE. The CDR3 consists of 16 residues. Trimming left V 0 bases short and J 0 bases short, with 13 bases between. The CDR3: CASSVGSRRTSYEQYF. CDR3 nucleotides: TGTGCCAGCAGCGTAGGTTCTCGACGGACCTCCTACGAGCAGTACTTC.

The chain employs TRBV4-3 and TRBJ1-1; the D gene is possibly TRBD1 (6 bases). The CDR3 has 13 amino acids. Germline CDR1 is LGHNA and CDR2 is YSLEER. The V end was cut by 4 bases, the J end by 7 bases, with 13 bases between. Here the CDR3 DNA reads TGCGCCAGCAGCCGAGAGCGACAGGTTGAAGCTTTCTTT. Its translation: CASSRERQVEAFF.

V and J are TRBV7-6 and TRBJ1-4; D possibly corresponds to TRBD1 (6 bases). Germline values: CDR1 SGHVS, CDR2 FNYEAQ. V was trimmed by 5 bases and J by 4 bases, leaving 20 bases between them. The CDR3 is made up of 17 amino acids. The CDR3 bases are TGTGCCAGCAGCCCCGGCTGGGGAGGGGGGCTTAATGAAAAACTGTTTTTT. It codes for CASSPGWGGGLNEKLFF.